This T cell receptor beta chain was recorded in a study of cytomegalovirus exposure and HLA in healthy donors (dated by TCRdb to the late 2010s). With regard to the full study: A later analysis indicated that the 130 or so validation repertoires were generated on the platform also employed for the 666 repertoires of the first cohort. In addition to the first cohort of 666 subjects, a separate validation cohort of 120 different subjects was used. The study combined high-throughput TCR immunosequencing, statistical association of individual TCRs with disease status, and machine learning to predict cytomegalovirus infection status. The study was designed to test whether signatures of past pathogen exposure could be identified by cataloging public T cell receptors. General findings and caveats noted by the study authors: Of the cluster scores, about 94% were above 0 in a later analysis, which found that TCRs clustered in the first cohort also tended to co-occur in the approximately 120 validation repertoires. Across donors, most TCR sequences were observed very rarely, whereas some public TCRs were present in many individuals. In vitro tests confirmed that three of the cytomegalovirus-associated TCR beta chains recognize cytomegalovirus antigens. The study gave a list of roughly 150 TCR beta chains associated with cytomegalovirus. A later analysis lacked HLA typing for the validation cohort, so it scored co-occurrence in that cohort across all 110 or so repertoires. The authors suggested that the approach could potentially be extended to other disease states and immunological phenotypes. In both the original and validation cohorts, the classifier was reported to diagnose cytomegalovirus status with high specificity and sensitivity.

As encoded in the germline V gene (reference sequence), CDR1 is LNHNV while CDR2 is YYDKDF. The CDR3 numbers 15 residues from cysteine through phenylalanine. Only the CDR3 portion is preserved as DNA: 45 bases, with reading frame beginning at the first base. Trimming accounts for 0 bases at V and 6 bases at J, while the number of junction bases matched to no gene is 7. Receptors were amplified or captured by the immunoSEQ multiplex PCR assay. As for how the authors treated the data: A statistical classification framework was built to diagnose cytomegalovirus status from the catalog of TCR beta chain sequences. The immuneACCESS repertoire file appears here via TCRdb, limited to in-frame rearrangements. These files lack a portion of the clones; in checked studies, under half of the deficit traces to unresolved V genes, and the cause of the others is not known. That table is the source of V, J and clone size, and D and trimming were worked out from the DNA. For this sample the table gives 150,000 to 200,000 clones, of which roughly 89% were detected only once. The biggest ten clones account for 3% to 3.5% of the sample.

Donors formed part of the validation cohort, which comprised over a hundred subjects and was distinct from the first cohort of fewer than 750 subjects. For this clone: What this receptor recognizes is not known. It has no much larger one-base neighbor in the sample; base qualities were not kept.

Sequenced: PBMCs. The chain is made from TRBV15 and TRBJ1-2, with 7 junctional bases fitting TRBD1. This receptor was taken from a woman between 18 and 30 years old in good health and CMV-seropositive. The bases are TGTGCCACCAGCAGAGATGCAGGGGGTATCGATGGCTACACCTTC. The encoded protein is CATSRDAGGIDGYTF.